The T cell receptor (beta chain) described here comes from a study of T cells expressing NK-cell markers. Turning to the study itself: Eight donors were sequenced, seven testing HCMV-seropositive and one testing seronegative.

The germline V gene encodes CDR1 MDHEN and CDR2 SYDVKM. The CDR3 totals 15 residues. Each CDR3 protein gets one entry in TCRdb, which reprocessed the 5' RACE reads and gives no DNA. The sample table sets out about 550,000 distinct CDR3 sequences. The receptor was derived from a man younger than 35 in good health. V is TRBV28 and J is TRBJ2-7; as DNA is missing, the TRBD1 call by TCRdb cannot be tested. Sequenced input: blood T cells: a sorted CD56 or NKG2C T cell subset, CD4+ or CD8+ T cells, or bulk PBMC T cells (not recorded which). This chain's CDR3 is CASGQGQGRAYEQYF.